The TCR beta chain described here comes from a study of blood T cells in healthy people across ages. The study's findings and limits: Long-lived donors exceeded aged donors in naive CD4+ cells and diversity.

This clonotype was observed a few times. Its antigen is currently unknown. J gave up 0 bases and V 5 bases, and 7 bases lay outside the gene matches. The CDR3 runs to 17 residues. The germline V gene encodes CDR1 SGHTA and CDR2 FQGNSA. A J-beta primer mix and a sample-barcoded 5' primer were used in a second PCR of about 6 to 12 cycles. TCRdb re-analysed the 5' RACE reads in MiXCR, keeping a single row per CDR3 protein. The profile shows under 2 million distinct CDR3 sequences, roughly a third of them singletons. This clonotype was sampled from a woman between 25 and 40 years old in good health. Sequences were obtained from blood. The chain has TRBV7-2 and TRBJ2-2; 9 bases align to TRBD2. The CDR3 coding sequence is TGTGCCAGCAGCCCGCGACTAGCGGTAACGAACACCGGGGAGCTGTTTTTT. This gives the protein CASSPRLAVTNTGELFF.